Each of the 27 T cell receptor beta chains below was sequenced from the same sample in a study of cytomegalovirus exposure and HLA in healthy donors. The PCR ran on 60 Vbeta and 13 Jbeta primers. Here immunoSEQ multiplex PCR was the method, and the copy in TCRdb shows in-frame clones only, minus some. The sample consists of 75,000 to 100,000 clones, 55% to 80% of them appearing once. Sequencing was done on a sample of PBMCs. The source is a female donor in good health and CMV-seronegative.

The rearrangement links TRBV18 to TRBJ2-1; the D is unclear. Germline V lookup: CDR1 KGHSH, CDR2 LQKENI. Trimming took 0 bases from V and 4 from J, leaving 16 bases between them. The CDR3 extends over 17 amino acids. The CDR3 is CASSPPGWLGQYNEQFF. The CDR3, as DNA: TGTGCCAGCTCACCACCCGGGTGGTTAGGCCAATACAATGAGCAGTTCTTC.

The chain has TRBV5-6 and TRBJ1-2, with D possibly TRBD1 on 6 matching bases. This CDR3 is 15 amino acids long. Trimming stripped 0 bases from V and 8 bases from J, with 17 bases between. Germline V gives CDR1 SGHDT, CDR2 YYEEEE. CDR3 bases: TGTGCCAGCAGCTTGGTAGGACAGCCATTGGGAGGCTACACCTTC. It codes for CASSLVGQPLGGYTF.

The chain combines TRBV6-1 with TRBJ2-7; tentative D call: TRBD2 (6 bases). Germline CDR1 MNHNS, CDR2 SASEGT. The ends were cut back, 3 bases at V and 1 base at J, with 13 bases in the middle. This CDR3 is 15 amino acids long. CDR3 residues: CASSDYGLPSYEQYF. The CDR3 DNA follows: TGTGCCAGCAGTGATTACGGACTACCTTCCTACGAGCAGTACTTC.

This rearrangement joins TRBV29-1 to TRBJ2-5, with a possible D match to TRBD2 (6 bases). V was pared by 3 bases and J by 1 base, with 9 bases between. The CDR3 is made up of 13 amino acids. CDR1 is SQVTM and CDR2 is ANQGSEA in the germline V gene. The CDR3 protein is CSVDIGGQETQYF. The CDR3 coding sequence is TGCAGCGTTGATATCGGGGGCCAAGAGACCCAGTACTTC. Variable domain in full (rest from reference TRBV29-1 and TRBJ2-5): SAVISQKPSRDICQRGTSLTIQCQVDSQVTMMFWYRQQPGQSLTLIATANQGSEATYESGFVIDKFPISRPNLTFSTLTVSNMSPEDSSIYLCSVDIGGQETQYFGPGTRLLVL.

The chain combines TRBV5-1 with TRBJ2-2, with 9 bases that match TRBD1. J lost 4 bases, V lost 2 bases, and 6 bases had no gene match. From germline, CDR1 is SGHRS and CDR2 YFSETQ. The CDR3 consists of 16 residues. The CDR3 DNA follows: TGCGCCAGCAGCTTTACAGGGGGCGTTTTCACCGGGGAGCTGTTTTTT. Translation gives CASSFTGGVFTGELFF.

This clone was found a few times. The chain links TRBV2 to TRBJ1-1, with no clear D. Germline lookup yields CDR1 SNHLY and CDR2 FYNNEI. CDR3 length: 13 amino acids. Trimming took off 4 bases at V and 6 bases at J, with 12 bases between the two ends. The CDR3 DNA reads TGTGCCAGCAGTGCTAGAGACGGTGCTGAAGCTTTCTTT. Protein sequence: CASSARDGAEAFF.

The chain links TRBV4-3 to TRBJ1-1, with a tentative D call TRBD1 (5 bases). The CDR3 runs to 14 residues. Germline loops: CDR1 LGHNA, CDR2 YSLEER. V was shortened by 0 bases and J by 4 bases, with 9 bases between the two germline ends. CDR3 bases: TGCGCCAGCAGCCAAGAGCTGGGGCCCACTGAAGCTTTCTTT. This gives the protein CASSQELGPTEAFF.

The J gene is TRBJ2-1, the V gene TRBV13; 8 positions agree with TRBD1. V gave up 8 bases and J gave up 7 bases; unmatched junction bases: 16. The CDR3 runs 16 residues. Germline V CDR1 and CDR2: PRHDT, FYEKMQ (reference sequence). In nucleotides, the CDR3 is TGTGCCAGCGCTAACTTCGGACAGGGTAGACATAATGAGCAGTTCTTC. Its translation: CASANFGQGRHNEQFF.

The chain joins TRBV11-1 to TRBJ2-1, with TRBD2 matching 15 bases. Losses at the gene ends were 4 bases for V and 7 bases for J; bases not matched to a gene: 8. The CDR3 extends over 17 amino acids. Germline V gene data show CDR1 as SGHAT and CDR2 as FQDESV (reference sequence). The DNA of the CDR3 is TGTGCCAGCAGCTCCCGGTCGGGACTAGCGGGAGGAAATGAGCAGTTCTTC. It codes for CASSSRSGLAGGNEQFF.

This sequence joins TRBV18 and TRBJ1-2; D unresolved. Trimming removed 3 bases from V and 4 bases from J, with 12 bases in between. Looked up from germline, CDR1 is KGHSH and CDR2 is LQKENI. This CDR3 has 14 residues. The CDR3 is CASSPGEGTYGYTF. CDR3 nucleotide sequence: TGTGCCAGCTCACCGGGAGAGGGAACCTATGGCTACACCTTC. Based on the CDR3 plus reference TRBV18 and TRBJ1-2, the full variable domain is NAGVMQNPRHLVRRRGQEARLRCSPMKGHSHVYWYRQLPEEGLKFMVYLQKENIIDESGMPKERFSAEFPKEGPSILRIQQVVRGDSAAYFCASSPGEGTYGYTFGSGTRLTVV.

As regards this clone: The sample has other DNA sequences that encode this CDR3 too. The chain employs TRBV29-1 and TRBJ2-5, with 7 bases matching TRBD2. CDR3 length equals 13 residues. Trimming at V came to 3 bases and at J to 5 bases, leaving 6 bases not matched to a gene. Germline lookup yields CDR1 SQVTM and CDR2 ANQGSEA. CDR3 protein: CSVEGGRGETQYF. In nucleotides, the CDR3 is TGCAGCGTTGAGGGGGGGAGAGGTGAGACCCAGTACTTC. The entire variable domain, with the rest obtained from reference TRBV29-1 and TRBJ2-5, is as follows: SAVISQKPSRDICQRGTSLTIQCQVDSQVTMMFWYRQQPGQSLTLIATANQGSEATYESGFVIDKFPISRPNLTFSTLTVSNMSPEDSSIYLCSVEGGRGETQYFGPGTRLLVL.

The CDR3 spells CASSIDRAGELFF. CDR3 nucleotides: TGTGCCAGTAGTATAGACAGGGCCGGGGAGCTGTTTTTT. This chain links TRBV19 with TRBJ2-2, with TRBD1 as a possible D gene (5 bases). The CDR3 is 13 residues long. CDR1 LNHDA and CDR2 SQIVND come from the germline V gene (reference sequence). V shed 0 bases and J shed 6 bases, with 5 bases lying between them. Looking up the rest from reference TRBV19 and TRBJ2-2 gives the full variable domain: DGGITQSPKYLFRKEGQNVTLSCEQNLNHDAMYWYRQDPGQGLRLIYYSQIVNDFQKGDIAEGYSVSREKKESFPLTVTSAQKNPTAFYLCASSIDRAGELFFGEGSRLTVL.

J is TRBJ2-1 and V is TRBV6-6, with 7 bases matching TRBD2. The germline V gene encodes CDR1 MNHNY and CDR2 SVGAGI (reference sequence). The CDR3 runs 13 residues. V was clipped by 8 bases and J by 3 bases; unmatched bases: 4. CDR3 sequence (DNA): TGTGCCAGCTCTGGGGACTACTACAATGAGCAGTTCTTC. This encodes CASSGDYYNEQFF.

The rearrangement uses TRBV9 and TRBJ1-1; D perhaps matches TRBD1 (6 bases). Germline V gene lookup returns CDR1 SGDLS and CDR2 YYNGEE. The CDR3 covers 16 residues. V was cut by 0 bases and J by 2 bases, with 14 bases left in between. This chain's CDR3 is CASSVADPGENTEAFF. The CDR3 region has the DNA TGTGCCAGCAGCGTAGCGGACCCAGGGGAAAACACTGAAGCTTTCTTT.

This chain joins TRBV5-1 and TRBJ2-1; D is perhaps TRBD2 (6 bases). V gave up 5 bases and J gave up 4 bases, with 19 bases separating them. CDR3 size: 16 residues. CDR1 SGHRS and CDR2 YFSETQ come from the germline V gene. CDR3 sequence: CASRSYDTEGYNEQFF. As DNA, the CDR3 is TGCGCCAGCAGATCGTACGACACGGAGGGTTACAATGAGCAGTTCTTC.

This clone occurred a few times. This chain connects TRBV29-1 to TRBJ1-1, with 7 nucleotides matching TRBD1. After removal of 3 bases from V and 4 bases from J, the junction contained 2 bases not matched to a gene. The germline V gene encodes CDR1 SQVTM and CDR2 ANQGSEA. The CDR3 runs to 12 residues. This chain's CDR3 is CSVDPGGTEAFF. The CDR3 DNA is TGCAGCGTTGACCCAGGGGGCACTGAAGCTTTCTTT.

The chain recombines TRBV4-1 with TRBJ2-1; tentative D call: TRBD2 (5 bases). In germline, CDR1 is MGHRA, CDR2 YSYEKL. The V end lost 1 base, the J end lost 9 bases, and 10 bases lay between the germline ends. This CDR3 is built from 13 residues. Here the CDR3 DNA reads TGCGCCAGCAGCCAAGGCCCGAGCGGTGAGCAGTTCTTC. Translating it yields CASSQGPSGEQFF.

The CDR3 DNA reads TGCGCCAGCAGCTTGGAGGGCAGGGGCCCCCACTCTGGAAACACCATATATTTT. Translated: CASSLEGRGPHSGNTIYF. This chain uses TRBV5-1 with TRBJ1-3, with a weak D call TRBD1 (6 bases). V shed 0 bases and J shed 0 bases, with 16 bases lying between them. Germline V gene lookup returns CDR1 SGHRS and CDR2 YFSETQ. This CDR3 contains 18 residues. Supplemented by reference TRBV5-1 and TRBJ1-3, the full variable domain reads KAGVTQTPRYLIKTRGQQVTLSCSPISGHRSVSWYQQTPGQGLQFLFEYFSETQRNKGNFPGRFSGRQFSNSRSEMNVSTLELGDSALYLCASSLEGRGPHSGNTIYFGEGSWLTVV.

The chain is built from TRBV6-4 and TRBJ2-1; 9 bases align to TRBD2. V lost 8 bases, J lost 7 bases, and 12 bases stayed unmatched. The germline CDR1 and CDR2 sequences are MRHNA and SNTAGT. CDR3 length equals 15 residues. The chain's CDR3 is CASAPLAGASNEQFF. CDR3 DNA sequence: TGTGCCAGCGCCCCCTTAGCGGGAGCATCGAATGAGCAGTTCTTC.

J is TRBJ2-2 and V is TRBV11-2; no clear D gene. V lost 1 base to trimming and J lost 7 bases, with 7 bases between them. This CDR3 is built from 13 residues. The V gene's germline CDR1 is SGHAT and CDR2 FQNNGV. CDR3 region: CASSLVVHGELFF. DNA of the CDR3: TGTGCCAGCAGCTTAGTAGTGCACGGGGAGCTGTTTTTT.

This clone occurred once. V usage is TRBV5-1 and J usage is TRBJ2-7; D remains ambiguous. V was trimmed by 4 bases and J by 3 bases, leaving 20 bases between them. CDR1 SGHRS and CDR2 YFSETQ come from the germline V gene. The CDR3 consists of 16 residues. CDR3: CASSPDAAAAGYEQYF. Here the CDR3 DNA reads TGCGCCAGCAGCCCCGATGCGGCAGCCGCCGGCTACGAGCAGTACTTC.

A remark on this clone: The sample holds other DNA sequences that translate to the same CDR3. The chain employs TRBV18 and TRBJ2-7, with 7 bases aligning to TRBD2. V was pared by 0 bases and J by 4 bases, with 6 bases of the junction left unmatched. Germline V lookup: CDR1 KGHSH, CDR2 LQKENI. This CDR3 spans 15 amino acids. The CDR3 region has the DNA TGTGCCAGCTCACCACCGGCGGGAGCCGCTTACGAGCAGTACTTC. Translated: CASSPPAGAAYEQYF.

The chain recombines TRBV4-1 with TRBJ2-7; D possibly corresponds to TRBD2 (5 bases). This CDR3 comprises 20 residues. V was pared by 3 bases and J by 1 base, with 28 bases between. The germline V gene encodes CDR1 MGHRA and CDR2 YSYEKL. The CDR3 DNA reads as TGCGCCAGCAGCCAGCATTTGGCGGGCAGGCTGCCGACAATTTCCTACGAGCAGTACTTC. Translation gives CASSQHLAGRLPTISYEQYF.

This clone showed up just a few times. V usage is TRBV27 and J usage is TRBJ2-1, with D possibly being TRBD1 (6 bases). The CDR3 loop spans 14 amino acids. Germline values: CDR1 MNHEY, CDR2 SMNVEV (reference sequence). The V and J ends lost 5 bases and 0 bases respectively, with 8 bases between them. The CDR3 DNA sequence: TGTGCCAGCAGTCAGGGGAGCTCCTACAATGAGCAGTTCTTC. Its protein product is CASSQGSSYNEQFF.

The chain carries TRBV10-3 and TRBJ2-7, with 8 bases lining up with TRBD1. CDR1 is ENHRY and CDR2 is SYGVKD in the germline V gene. The CDR3 sequence is 14 residues long. V dropped 3 bases and J dropped 5; count of bases not matched to a gene: 6. The CDR3 region has the DNA TGTGCCATCAGTGACCACGACAGGGGCAACGAGCAGTACTTC. Translating gives CAISDHDRGNEQYF.

V usage is TRBV30 and J usage is TRBJ1-1, with D perhaps matching TRBD1 (6 bases). Trimming shortened V by 2 bases and J by 1 base, and 8 bases separated the two germline ends. CDR3 length equals 13 residues. CDR1 GTSNPN and CDR2 SVGIG come from the germline V gene (reference sequence). The CDR3 DNA reads TGTGCCTGGAGTCTACAGGGGAACACTGAAGCTTTCTTT. It yields the protein CAWSLQGNTEAFF.

The chain has TRBV11-3 and TRBJ1-2, with 7 bases matching TRBD1. This CDR3 is built from 14 residues. Per germline, CDR1 SGHNT and CDR2 YENEEA. The V gene end was trimmed by 0 bases and the J gene end by 6 bases; junction bases not matched to a gene: 4. CDR3 sequence (DNA): TGTGCCAGCAGCTTAGAAACAGGGGCTCATGGCTACACCTTC. Protein: CASSLETGAHGYTF.